This T cell receptor (beta chain) stems from a study of Ad26.COV2.S vaccination and SARS-CoV-2 variants. Germline V lookup: CDR1 SGHVS, CDR2 FQNEAQ. V was pared by 5 bases and J by 7 bases, with 15 bases between. The CDR3 covers 14 residues. This clone is a singleton in its sample. Libraries were prepared by immunoSEQ multiplex PCR; TCRdb keeps only in-frame clonotypes and omits some of them. The sample contains around 140,000 clones, 70% to 90% of which appear only once. The chain employs TRBV7-8 and TRBJ2-1; possibly TRBD1 for D (6 bases). Sequencing was performed on peripheral blood, taken after recovery from COVID-19. This receptor was taken from a human donor who had recovered from COVID-19. The CDR3, as DNA: TGTGCCAGCAGCCACAGAAACAGGGAGAATGAGCAGTTCTTC. It codes for CASSHRNRENEQFF. The complete variable domain, with remaining parts taken from reference TRBV7-8 and TRBJ2-1, reads GAGVSQSPRYKVAKRGQDVALRCDPISGHVSLFWYQQALGQGPEFLTYFQNEAQLDKSGLPSDRFFAERPEGSVSTLKIQRTQQEDSAVYLCASSHRNRENEQFFGPGTRLTVL.